The rows below give T cell receptor beta chains drawn from one sample of a study of PD-L1 blockade in urothelial cancer. Libraries were prepared by immunoSEQ multiplex PCR; TCRdb keeps only in-frame clonotypes and omits some of them. The top ten clones hold around 8.1% of a sample with approximately 91,000 clones, approximately 82% of them seen once. Sequencing was performed on PBMCs, taken around atezolizumab (anti-PD-L1) treatment. Receptors were obtained from a man aged 65 to 85 with urothelial cancer. Both conserved end residues are part of each CDR3. D genes are given only for firm matches. Only some rows state a clone size, as once, few, many or a class for expanded clones.

v_call	cdr3_length	d_call	j_call	clone_size	cdr3_nt	cdr3_aa
TRBV6-5	15	-	TRBJ2-1	-	TGTGCCAGCAAATTGGACAGTTCGGGCCAGTTAGAGCAGTTCTTC	CASKLDSSGQLEQFF
TRBV19	14	TRBD1	TRBJ1-2	-	TGTGCCAGTAGAAGTGCGGGACAGGGGCCTGGCTACACCTTC	CASRSAGQGPGYTF
TRBV10-3	16	-	TRBJ1-1	-	TGTGCCATCAGTGAGTCAGGGAGGGGAGTGAACACTGAAGCTTTCTTT	CAISESGRGVNTEAFF
TRBV7-9	15	TRBD2	TRBJ2-2	-	TGTGCCAGCAGCTTTATAGCGGGCCCCACCGGGGAGCTGTTTTTT	CASSFIAGPTGELFF
TRBV6-6	15	TRBD1	TRBJ2-7	-	TGTGCCAGCAGTACGGGACAGGGAAGGACTAACGAGCAGTACTTC	CASSTGQGRTNEQYF
TRBV7-2	14	TRBD2	TRBJ2-7	-	TGTGCCAGCAGCTCCGCCCTAGCGGGGTACGAGCAGTACTTC	CASSSALAGYEQYF
TRBV7-6	15	-	TRBJ2-1	-	TGTGCCAGCAGCGCGACTGTGAGCTCCTACAATGAGCAGTTCTTC	CASSATVSSYNEQFF
TRBV9	17	-	TRBJ2-1	-	TGTGCCAGCAGCTCCCTAGGGGCAGGGCCCTCCTACAATGAGCAGTTCTTC	CASSSLGAGPSYNEQFF
TRBV19	16	-	TRBJ1-5	-	TGTGCCAGTAGTTTAACGTTCGACACAGGCAATCAGCCCCAGCATTTT	CASSLTFDTGNQPQHF
TRBV19	11	TRBD1	TRBJ1-3	few	TGTGCCAGTAGTACCTGGGGACAGACGTATTTT	CASSTWGQTYF
TRBV10-3	11	-	TRBJ2-1	-	TGTGCCATCTCCGTCCGGGATGAGCAGTTCTTC	CAISVRDEQFF
TRBV9	15	TRBD1	TRBJ2-2	-	TGTGCCAGCAGCGTAGAGGGGGCCGACACCGGGGAGCTGTTTTTT	CASSVEGADTGELFF
TRBV15	14	TRBD2	TRBJ2-1	-	TGTGCCACCAGCAGTCCGGGGGGGAGCGATGAGCAGTTCTTC	CATSSPGGSDEQFF
TRBV6-1	18	TRBD1	TRBJ1-4	-	TGTGCCAGCAGTGAATTATACAGGGGAGGAGCAACTAATGAAAAACTGTTTTTT	CASSELYRGGATNEKLFF
TRBV18	17	TRBD2	TRBJ2-1	-	TGTGCCAGCTCACCCCGGACTAGCGGGGGGACCTACAATGAGCAGTTCTTC	CASSPRTSGGTYNEQFF
TRBV2	14	TRBD1	TRBJ2-1	-	TGTGCCAGCAGAATACAAACCCAGGGGGATGAGCAGTTCTTC	CASRIQTQGDEQFF
TRBV27	15	-	TRBJ1-5	-	TGTGCCAGCAGTTTACATGGCAGGTCCAATCAGCCCCAGCATTTT	CASSLHGRSNQPQHF
TRBV5-6	16	TRBD2	TRBJ2-1	few	TGTGCCAGCAGCCTACTGGGACTAGCGGTATACAATGAGCAGTTCTTC	CASSLLGLAVYNEQFF
TRBV4-2	15	TRBD2	TRBJ2-3	-	TGTGCCAGCAGCCAAGTACTAGCGGGGTCAGATACGCAGTATTTT	CASSQVLAGSDTQYF
TRBV9	14	-	TRBJ1-5	once	TGTGCCAGCAGCGTAGAGTTAGGGGGTCAGCCCCAGCATTTT	CASSVELGGQPQHF
TRBV5-4	15	TRBD2	TRBJ2-1	-	TGTGCCAGCAGCCCCGGGGGGGCAAGGAACAATGAGCAGTTCTTC	CASSPGGARNNEQFF
TRBV7-2	15	TRBD1	TRBJ2-2	-	TGTGCCAGCAGCTTGGGACAGGGTGGCACCGGGGAGCTGTTTTTT	CASSLGQGGTGELFF
TRBV7-9	16	-	TRBJ2-1	few	TGTGCCAGCAGCTCCGACGGGGTGTATGAGGGCAATGAGCAGTTCTTC	CASSSDGVYEGNEQFF
TRBV6-5	15	TRBD2	TRBJ2-5	-	TGTGCCAGCAGTAGCGGACTAGCGTACAAAGAGACCCAGTACTTC	CASSSGLAYKETQYF
TRBV2	13	TRBD1	TRBJ2-5	-	TGTGCCAGCAGCCAGGGGGAGAGGGAGACCCAGTACTTC	CASSQGERETQYF
TRBV19	17	TRBD2	TRBJ2-7	few	TGTGCCAGTAGTATGGACGGGGGGACTAGCGGCACCTACGAGCAGTACTTC	CASSMDGGTSGTYEQYF